This TCR beta chain came from a study of monozygotic twins with inflammatory bowel disease. Study results and caveats: Clonotype overlap with others was lower in IBD patients than in healthy twins, a difference that was greatest with disease activity. Lower TCRbeta diversity (inverse Simpson) was seen in IBD patients than in healthy co-twins.

CDR3 size: 15 residues. Looked up from germline, CDR1 is SGHRS and CDR2 is YFSETQ. The authors used approximately 3.5 ug of total RNA per TCR library. TCRdb reprocessed the 5' RACE reads and keeps a single row for each CDR3 protein, giving no DNA. Found here are about 150,000 distinct CDR3 sequences; the top ten clones hold roughly 1.2%. As concerns this clonotype: Its specificity is unknown.

The chain recombines TRBV5-1 with TRBJ1-2; no DNA is available, so the TRBD1 call from TCRdb remains unchecked. The sequence was collected from a human donor with ulcerative colitis or Crohn's disease, or a healthy co-twin of an affected twin (not recorded which). Specimen: blood. The CDR3: CASSLPQGLTYGYTF.